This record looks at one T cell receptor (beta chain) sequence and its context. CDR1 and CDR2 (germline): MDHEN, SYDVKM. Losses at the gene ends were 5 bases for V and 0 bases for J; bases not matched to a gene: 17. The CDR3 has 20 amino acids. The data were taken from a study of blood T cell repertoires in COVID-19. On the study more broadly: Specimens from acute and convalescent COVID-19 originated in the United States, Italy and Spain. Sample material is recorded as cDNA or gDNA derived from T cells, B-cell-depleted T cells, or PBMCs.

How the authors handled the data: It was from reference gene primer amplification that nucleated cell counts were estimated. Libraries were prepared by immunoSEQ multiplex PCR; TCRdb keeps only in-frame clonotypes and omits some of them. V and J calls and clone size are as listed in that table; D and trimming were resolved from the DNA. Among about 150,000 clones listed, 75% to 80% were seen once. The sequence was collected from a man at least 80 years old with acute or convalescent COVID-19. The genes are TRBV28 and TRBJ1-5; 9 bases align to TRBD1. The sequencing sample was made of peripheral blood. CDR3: CASSETGTGISLSSNQPQHF. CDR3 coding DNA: TGTGCCAGCAGTGAGACCGGGACAGGGATCAGTTTAAGTAGCAATCAGCCCCAGCATTTT.